The 23 T cell receptor beta chains listed next were all sequenced from one sample in a study of radiation and T cells in renal cell carcinoma. Here immunoSEQ multiplex PCR was the method, and the copy in TCRdb shows in-frame clones only, minus some. There are about 10,000 clones in the sample; 58% occur only once, and about 8.9% lies in the top ten. Regarding treatment: treatment-naive control, cytoreductive nephrectomy. The sample here was tumor tissue, taken from a patient whose treatment was nephrectomy without radiotherapy. The receptors were sampled from a man aged 35-49 years with renal cell carcinoma.

V gene TRBV2 combines with J gene TRBJ2-6; 7 bases map to TRBD1. V lost 6 bases to trimming and J lost 0 bases; unmatched junction nucleotides: 5. CDR1 and CDR2 from the germline V gene are SNHLY and FYNNEI. The CDR3 runs to 16 residues. The CDR3, as DNA: TGTGCCAGCAGGGGGGACAGAAACTCTGGGGCCAACGTCCTGACTTTC. Amino acids: CASRGDRNSGANVLTF.

The chain combines TRBV7-2 with TRBJ2-7; D is undetermined. The germline V gene has CDR1 SGHTA and CDR2 FQGNSA. Deletions cut 1 base from V and 5 bases from J, with 9 bases between. The CDR3 contains 13 residues. Written as DNA, the CDR3 is TGTGCCAGCAGCTTAGTGGCTAGGAACGAGCAGTACTTC. This translates into CASSLVARNEQYF.

The chain employs TRBV6-9 and TRBJ2-1; D unclear. CDR1 and CDR2 (germline): MNHGY, SVAAGI. V was pared by 5 bases and J by 7 bases, with 9 bases between. The CDR3 length is 12 residues. CDR3 region: CASSIPGNEQFF. As DNA, the CDR3 is TGTGCCAGCAGTATCCCGGGTAATGAGCAGTTCTTC.

The chain couples TRBV7-3 to TRBJ2-3; 8 nucleotides line up with TRBD1. The CDR3 spans 15 residues. V shed 3 bases and J 3 bases; nucleotides not matched to a gene: 5. The germline V gene encodes CDR1 SGHTA and CDR2 FQGTGA. The CDR3 sequence is CASSFAGGETDTQYF. The DNA for the CDR3 is TGTGCCAGCAGCTTCGCAGGGGGCGAGACAGATACGCAGTATTTT. The entire variable domain, with the rest obtained from reference TRBV7-3 and TRBJ2-3, is as follows: GAGVSQTPSNKVTEKGKYVELRCDPISGHTALYWYRQSLGQGPEFLIYFQGTGAADDSGLPNDRFFAVRPEGSVSTLKIQRTERGDSAVYLCASSFAGGETDTQYFGPGTRLTVL.

This clone was counted a few times. The chain has TRBV19 and TRBJ2-1; either TRBD1 or TRBD2 may supply D (5 bases each). The CDR3 extends over 14 amino acids. The V end lost 5 bases, the J end lost 6 bases, and 14 bases lay between the germline ends. Germline V gives CDR1 LNHDA, CDR2 SQIVND (reference sequence). The CDR3 reads CASSVGAGFNEQFF. In DNA form, the CDR3 reads TGTGCCAGTAGTGTCGGGGCCGGGTTCAATGAGCAGTTCTTC.

This chain joins TRBV25-1 and TRBJ1-4; tentative D call: TRBD1 (5 bases). Germline loops: CDR1 MGHDK, CDR2 SYGVNS. The CDR3 spans 13 residues. Trimming cost V 8 bases and J 5 bases, with 12 bases left between them. For the CDR3, the DNA is TGTGCCAGCGGACTAGGGACCAATGAAAAACTGTTTTTT. Encoded protein: CASGLGTNEKLFF. The variable domain in full, with the rest retrieved from reference TRBV25-1 and TRBJ1-4, is EADIYQTPRYLVIGTGKKITLECSQTMGHDKMYWYQQDPGMELHLIHYSYGVNSTEKGDLSSESTVSRIRTEHFPLTLESARPSHTSQYLCASGLGTNEKLFFGSGTQLSVL.

This sequence joins TRBV28 and TRBJ2-1; the D gene is possibly TRBD2 (6 bases). The CDR3 totals 12 residues. The V gene lost 2 bases and the J gene lost 7 bases, with 6 bases spanning the gap. The germline gives CDR1 MDHEN, CDR2 SYDVKM. The CDR3 reads CASSLGGNEQFF. The CDR3 bases are TGTGCCAGCAGTTTAGGGGGGAATGAGCAGTTCTTC.

This chain links TRBV4-3 with TRBJ2-5; TRBD1 or TRBD2 may be the D gene (5 bases each). The CDR3 runs to 11 residues. V was cut by 3 bases and J by 10 bases, with 9 bases left in between. CDR1 LGHNA and CDR2 YSLEER come from the germline V gene. The CDR3 nucleotides read TGCGCCAGCAGCCAGGGGACGGGCCAGTACTTC. It yields the protein CASSQGTGQYF.

V is TRBV6-6 and J is TRBJ2-2, with D tentatively TRBD1 (6 bases). In germline, CDR1 is MNHNY, CDR2 SVGAGI (reference sequence). The CDR3 runs to 14 residues. The V gene lost 5 bases and the J gene lost 2 bases, with 9 bases spanning the gap. The DNA for the CDR3 is TGTGCCAGCAGTCGGACAGCAAACACCGGGGAGCTGTTTTTT. It specifies CASSRTANTGELFF.

This clone came up once. This chain joins TRBV5-8 and TRBJ2-3; 12 nucleotides line up with TRBD2. There are 16 residues in the CDR3. After removal of 3 bases from V and 3 bases from J, the junction contained 5 bases not matched to a gene. The V gene's germline CDR1 is SGHTS and CDR2 YDEGEE. DNA for the CDR3: TGTGCCAGCAGCTCACGCGGACTAGCGGGAACAGATACGCAGTATTTT. It codes for CASSSRGLAGTDTQYF.

The chain combines TRBV5-5 with TRBJ2-6; 8 nucleotides agree with TRBD1. Per the germline V gene, CDR1 is SGHKS and CDR2 is YYEKEE (reference sequence). The CDR3 has 17 amino acids. With 2 bases clipped from V and 1 base from J, the junction kept 5 bases outside the gene matches. The CDR3 spells CASSFRDRGSGANVLTF. The CDR3 coding sequence is TGTGCCAGCAGCTTTAGAGACAGGGGATCTGGGGCCAACGTCCTGACTTTC. Variable domain in full (rest from reference TRBV5-5 and TRBJ2-6): DAGVTQSPTHLIKTRGQQVTLRCSPISGHKSVSWYQQVLGQGPQFIFQYYEKEERGRGNFPDRFSARQFPNYSSELNVNALLLGDSALYLCASSFRDRGSGANVLTFGAGSRLTVL.

J is TRBJ1-4 and V is TRBV6-1; 11 bases fit TRBD1. This CDR3 has 14 amino acids. With 4 bases clipped from V and 9 bases from J, the junction kept 4 bases outside the gene matches. Per the germline V gene, CDR1 is MNHNS and CDR2 is SASEGT. The CDR3 nucleotides are TGTGCCAGCAGTGCGGGACAGGGGGGGCAAAAACTGTTTTTT. This translates into CASSAGQGGQKLFF.

By share, this clone ranks as large (0.1 to 1%). This chain uses TRBV27 with TRBJ1-2; TRBD1 is a possible D gene (6 bases). CDR3 length equals 14 residues. Deletions cut 6 bases from V and 6 bases from J, with 17 bases between. Looked up from germline, CDR1 is MNHEY and CDR2 is SMNVEV (reference sequence). The CDR3 nucleotides are TGTGCCAGCAGCCGGGACAAGAACCATAATGGCTACACCTTC. This translates into CASSRDKNHNGYTF.

The chain carries TRBV5-1 and TRBJ2-4; no definite D call. Trimming cost V 0 bases and J 6 bases, with 7 bases left between them. The CDR3 extends over 13 amino acids. From germline, CDR1 is SGHRS and CDR2 YFSETQ. CDR3 loop: CASSLGWGNIQYF. Written as DNA, the CDR3 is TGCGCCAGCAGCTTGGGGTGGGGAAACATTCAGTACTTC. Supplemented by reference TRBV5-1 and TRBJ2-4, the full variable domain reads KAGVTQTPRYLIKTRGQQVTLSCSPISGHRSVSWYQQTPGQGLQFLFEYFSETQRNKGNFPGRFSGRQFSNSRSEMNVSTLELGDSALYLCASSLGWGNIQYFGAGTRLSVL.

This clone was observed a handful of times. The CDR3 protein is CATQFAASNQPQHF. The DNA for the CDR3 is TGTGCAACCCAGTTTGCTGCTAGCAATCAGCCCCAGCATTTT. The chain couples TRBV28 to TRBJ1-5; no reliable D call. The CDR3 spans 14 residues. Germline V gene lookup returns CDR1 MDHEN and CDR2 SYDVKM.

This clone was counted only a few times. The chain joins TRBV28 to TRBJ1-2; the D is unclear. Germline lookup yields CDR1 MDHEN and CDR2 SYDVKM. The CDR3 spans 13 residues. The germline V and J ends were trimmed by 8 bases and 0 bases, with 10 bases remaining between them. The CDR3 nucleotides read TGTGCCAGCCGTAGCGGAGCTAACTATGGCTACACCTTC. Protein product: CASRSGANYGYTF.

Only a few counts were recorded for this clone. J is TRBJ2-7 and V is TRBV15, with D possibly being TRBD1 (6 bases). The germline gives CDR1 LNHNV, CDR2 YYDKDF (reference sequence). The CDR3 runs 13 residues. V was trimmed by 3 bases and J by 5 bases, leaving 11 bases between them. CDR3 sequence reads: CATSRHYRDEQYV. The CDR3 region has the DNA TGTGCCACCAGCAGGCACTACAGGGACGAGCAGTACGTC.

The rearrangement links TRBV5-1 to TRBJ2-2; D remains ambiguous. There are 14 residues in the CDR3. The germline gives CDR1 SGHRS, CDR2 YFSETQ. V was pared by 5 bases and J by 4 bases, with 12 bases between. For the CDR3, the DNA is TGCGCCAGCAGTGATTCCCTGAGCACCGGGGAGCTGTTTTTT. Its protein product is CASSDSLSTGELFF.

The table lists this clone with a few counts. V and J are TRBV15 and TRBJ2-1; TRBD2 matches at 9 bases. The CDR3 has 17 residues. Looked up from germline, CDR1 is LNHNV and CDR2 is YYDKDF (reference sequence). Trimming removed 0 bases from V and 4 bases from J; junction bases left unmatched: 7. The CDR3: CATSRDSGGAEYNEQFF. CDR3 in DNA: TGTGCCACCAGCAGAGATAGCGGGGGAGCCGAGTACAATGAGCAGTTCTTC.

The chain carries TRBV19 and TRBJ2-3; a possible D gene is TRBD1 (6 bases). Germline CDR1 LNHDA, CDR2 SQIVND (reference sequence). The ends were cut back, 7 bases at V and 2 bases at J, with 13 bases in the middle. This CDR3 has 14 residues. As DNA, the CDR3 is TGTGCCAGTAAACAGGGACCGTACACAGATACGCAGTATTTT. Translated, it gives CASKQGPYTDTQYF.

For the CDR3, the DNA is TGTGCCAGCAGCTTCGGGGCTTCCTACGAGCAGTACGTC. Amino acids: CASSFGASYEQYV. The J gene is TRBJ2-7, the V gene TRBV27, with D perhaps matching TRBD1 or TRBD2 (5 bases each). The CDR3 runs to 13 residues. Germline V gene lookup returns CDR1 MNHEY and CDR2 SMNVEV (reference sequence). V lost 6 bases to trimming and J lost 1 base, with 10 bases between them.

The chain employs TRBV19 and TRBJ1-3; no clear D. The germline gives CDR1 LNHDA, CDR2 SQIVND (reference sequence). CDR3 length: 14 amino acids. The germline V and J ends were trimmed by 3 bases and 3 bases, with 9 bases remaining between them. In DNA form, the CDR3 reads TGTGCCAGTAGTATTATGGGATATGGAAACACCATATATTTT. This encodes CASSIMGYGNTIYF.

The V gene is TRBV9, the J gene TRBJ2-5; D call uncertain. Per germline, CDR1 SGDLS and CDR2 YYNGEE. CDR3 length equals 16 residues. The V end lost 1 base, the J end lost 0 bases, and 13 bases lay between the germline ends. DNA of the CDR3: TGTGCCAGCAGCGTATCCCCTTTGACAAACCAAGAGACCCAGTACTTC. Encoded protein: CASSVSPLTNQETQYF. Full variable domain (missing parts from reference TRBV9 and TRBJ2-5): DSGVTQTPKHLITATGQRVTLRCSPRSGDLSVYWYQQSLDQGLQFLIQYYNGEERAKGNILERFSAQQFPDLHSELNLSSLELGDSALYFCASSVSPLTNQETQYFGPGTRLLVL.